Reported below is one T cell receptor beta chain. The CDR3 sequence is 16 residues long. Germline values: CDR1 SGHNT, CDR2 YYREEE (reference sequence). Trimming removed 4 bases at V and 4 bases at J, with 18 bases between. This table comes from immunoSEQ multiplex PCR, and its TCRdb copy is limited to in-frame clones, with some not included. This sample carries more than 85,000 clones, roughly 85% of them seen once, and the ten largest clones take roughly 37%. This entry belongs to a study of blood T cell repertoires in COVID-19. The rearrangement uses TRBV5-4 and TRBJ2-1; weak D call: TRBD2 (6 bases). The TCR was taken from a man older than 75 with acute or convalescent COVID-19. The sample taken for sequencing was peripheral blood. CDR3 sequence (DNA): TGTGCCAGCAGCCCTGCAACGGCGGGGAATTACAATGAGCAGTTCTTC. Translating it yields CASSPATAGNYNEQFF.